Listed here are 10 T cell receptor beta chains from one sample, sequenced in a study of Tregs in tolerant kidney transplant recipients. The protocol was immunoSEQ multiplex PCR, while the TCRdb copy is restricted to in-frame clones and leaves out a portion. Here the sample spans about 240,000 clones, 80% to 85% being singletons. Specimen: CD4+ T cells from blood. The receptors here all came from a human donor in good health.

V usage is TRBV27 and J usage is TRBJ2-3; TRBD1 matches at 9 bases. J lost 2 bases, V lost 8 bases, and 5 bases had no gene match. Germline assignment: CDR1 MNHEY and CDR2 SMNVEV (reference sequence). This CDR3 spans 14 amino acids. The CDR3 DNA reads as TGTGCCAGCGGCCGGGACAGGGACACAGATACGCAGTATTTT. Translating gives CASGRDRDTDTQYF.

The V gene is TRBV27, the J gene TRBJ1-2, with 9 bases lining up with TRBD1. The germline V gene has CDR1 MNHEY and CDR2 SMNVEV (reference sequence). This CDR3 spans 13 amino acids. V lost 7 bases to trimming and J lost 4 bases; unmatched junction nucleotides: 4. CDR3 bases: TGTGCCAGCAAGAGACAGGGGGGCTATGGCTACACCTTC. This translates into CASKRQGGYGYTF.

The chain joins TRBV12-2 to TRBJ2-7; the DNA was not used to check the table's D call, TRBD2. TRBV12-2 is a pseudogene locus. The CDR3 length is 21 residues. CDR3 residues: CASRPLKVGLAGAEVDNEQYF. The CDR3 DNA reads TGTGCAAGTCGCCCCCTAAAGGTGGGACTAGCGGGAGCCGAAGTGGATAACGAGCAGTACTTC.

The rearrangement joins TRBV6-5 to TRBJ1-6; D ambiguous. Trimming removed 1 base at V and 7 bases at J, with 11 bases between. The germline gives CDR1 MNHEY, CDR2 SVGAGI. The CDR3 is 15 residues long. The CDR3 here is CASSYYRRRNSPLHF. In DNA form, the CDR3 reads TGTGCCAGCAGTTACTATCGGAGACGGAATTCACCCCTCCACTTT.

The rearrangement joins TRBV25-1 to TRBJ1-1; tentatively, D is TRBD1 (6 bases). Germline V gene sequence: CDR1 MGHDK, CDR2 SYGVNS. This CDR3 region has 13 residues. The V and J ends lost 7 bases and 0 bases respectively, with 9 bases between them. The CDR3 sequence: CASTGHLNTEAFF. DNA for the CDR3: TGTGCCAGCACGGGACACCTGAACACTGAAGCTTTCTTT.

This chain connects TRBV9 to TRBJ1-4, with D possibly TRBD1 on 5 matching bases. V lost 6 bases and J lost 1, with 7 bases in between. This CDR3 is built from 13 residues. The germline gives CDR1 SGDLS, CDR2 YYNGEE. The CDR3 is CASTQGTNEKLFF. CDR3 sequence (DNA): TGTGCCAGCACTCAGGGAACTAATGAAAAACTGTTTTTT.

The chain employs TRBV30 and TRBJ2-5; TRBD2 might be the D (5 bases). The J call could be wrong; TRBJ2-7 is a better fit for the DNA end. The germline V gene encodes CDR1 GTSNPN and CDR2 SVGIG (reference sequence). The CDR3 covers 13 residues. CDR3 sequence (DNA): TGTGCCTGGAGGGACTGGAAAAGCTACGAGCAGTACTTC. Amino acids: CAWRDWKSYEQYF.

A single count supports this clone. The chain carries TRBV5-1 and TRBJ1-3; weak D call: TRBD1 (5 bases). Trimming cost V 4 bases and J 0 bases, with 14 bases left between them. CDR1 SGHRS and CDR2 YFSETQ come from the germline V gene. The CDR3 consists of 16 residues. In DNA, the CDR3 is TGCGCCAGCAGCGCTGGGACCACCGTCTCTGGAAACACCATATATTTT. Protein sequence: CASSAGTTVSGNTIYF.

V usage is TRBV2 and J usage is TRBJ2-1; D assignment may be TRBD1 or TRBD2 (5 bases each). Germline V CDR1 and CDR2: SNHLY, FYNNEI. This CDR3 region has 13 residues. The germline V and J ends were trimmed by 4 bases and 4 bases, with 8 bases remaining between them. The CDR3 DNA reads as TGTGCCAGCAGTGCAGGGAGTTACAATGAGCAGTTCTTC. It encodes CASSAGSYNEQFF.

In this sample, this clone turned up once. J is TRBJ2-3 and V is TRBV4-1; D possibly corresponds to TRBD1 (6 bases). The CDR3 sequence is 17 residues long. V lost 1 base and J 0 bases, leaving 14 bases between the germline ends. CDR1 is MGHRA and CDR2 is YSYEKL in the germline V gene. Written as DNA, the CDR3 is TGCGCCAGCAGCCAAGGGCCAGGGGCTACTAGCACAGATACGCAGTATTTT. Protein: CASSQGPGATSTDTQYF.